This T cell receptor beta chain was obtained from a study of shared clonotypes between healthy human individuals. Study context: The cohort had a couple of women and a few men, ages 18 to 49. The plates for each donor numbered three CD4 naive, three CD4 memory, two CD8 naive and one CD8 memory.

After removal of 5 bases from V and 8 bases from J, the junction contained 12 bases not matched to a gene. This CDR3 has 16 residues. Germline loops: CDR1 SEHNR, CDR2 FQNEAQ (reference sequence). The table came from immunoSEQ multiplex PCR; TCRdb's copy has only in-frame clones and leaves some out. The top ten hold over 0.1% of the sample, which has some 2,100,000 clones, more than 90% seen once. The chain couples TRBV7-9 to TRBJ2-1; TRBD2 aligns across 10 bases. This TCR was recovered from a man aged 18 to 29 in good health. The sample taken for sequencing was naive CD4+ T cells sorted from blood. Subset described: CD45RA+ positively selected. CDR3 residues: CASSPRGAGGQDEQFF. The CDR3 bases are TGTGCCAGCAGCCCCCGGGGAGCGGGAGGGCAGGATGAGCAGTTCTTC. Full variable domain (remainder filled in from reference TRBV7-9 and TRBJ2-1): DTGVSQNPRHKITKRGQNVTFRCDPISEHNRLYWYRQTLGQGPEFLTYFQNEAQLEKSRLLSDRFSAERPKGSFSTLEIQRTEQGDSAMYLCASSPRGAGGQDEQFFGPGTRLTVL.